This TCR beta chain derives from a study of blood T cell repertoires in COVID-19. As processed by the authors: Reference gene primer amplification in the assay estimated nucleated cell counts. Clones were read by immunoSEQ multiplex PCR, and TCRdb kept only the in-frame ones, dropping some. V and J calls and clone size are as listed in that table; D and trimming were resolved from the DNA. The sample shows about 210,000 clones, roughly 87% of them seen only once. Between the trimmed V and J ends, which lost 2 bases and 4 bases, there was a span of 15 bases. This CDR3 is built from 15 residues. Germline V CDR1 and CDR2: SEHNR, FQNEAQ (reference sequence). Recruits, aged about 18 to 90 years, lived in 24 US areas. Participants were placed into cohorts based on the clinical history they reported.

This TCR derives from a man aged 18 to 35 with acute COVID-19. Sample: PBMCs or T cells enriched from blood (not recorded which). This chain joins TRBV7-9 and TRBJ2-7; tentative D call: TRBD2 (6 bases). In nucleotides, the CDR3 is TGTGCCAGCAGCTTATCAACGGGAGAGTTTTACGAGCAGTACTTC. Protein: CASSLSTGEFYEQYF.